The T cell receptor (beta chain) described here comes from a study of T cell responses to AZD1222 COVID-19 vaccine (dated by TCRdb to the early 2020s). At the level of the whole study: A total of more than 230 trial participants underwent TCR sequencing, of whom roughly 210 received two doses of AZD1222 and some 26 received two doses of the MenACWY control vaccine. Trial participants were enrolled by age into 18-55, 56-69 and 70-plus year subgroups, with roughly 160, 29 and 62 TCR-sequenced participants respectively. Overall study results and their limits: After two AZD1222 doses, spike-specific TCR breadth and depth were significantly higher than at day 0 and than in MenACWY recipients. The vaccine-associated CD4 TCRs covered the entire spike protein, and the dominant responses fell in regions 160-218 and 743-854. Participants were mostly white British, with more females than males. The authors suggested clonal diversity may have been underestimated. Nearly half of unique spike-specific TCRs reportedly recognized epitopes outside regions mutated in the B.1.351 and B.1.1.7 variants. The 56-69-year group was small, and its depth increase did not reach significance, likely because of low power. Conclusions about previously exposed vaccinees are limited, since just 6 or 7 AZD1222 recipients were seropositive for SARS-CoV-2 at baseline. Because no day 14 peak-response samples were available, the repertoires could be characterized only after the peak T cell response.

This clone has only one observation. Its antigen target is currently unknown. The record has no base qualities; no much larger clone is one base away. Including cysteine and phenylalanine, the CDR3 has 15 amino acids. The DNA shown is the 45-base CDR3, in frame from base 1. Trimming at the junction amounts to 1 base on V and 4 bases on J, and the germline ends lie 12 bases apart. From the germline V gene, CDR1 is SGHTA and CDR2 is FQGNSA. The time point label corresponds to: about 28 days (+/-7) after the second vaccine dose. The treatment or condition label, as the study defines it: meningococcal conjugate vaccine given as trial control. Samples from vaccinated people were obtained from the UK trials COV001 and COV002, which included a single-blind randomized controlled phase 2/3 trial of AZD1222 (ChAdOx1 nCoV-19) in healthy adults. For TCRbeta chain sequencing, PBMC samples were collected from trial participants at day 0 and at day 28 after the second dose.

The CDR3 regions of human TCRbeta chains were subjected to immunosequencing. The published analysis was carried out like this. Repertoire TCRs were matched against a reference library of SARS-CoV-2-specific TCRs generated with the MIRA antigen-specificity platform. Breadth was defined as the fraction of unique TCRs that were SARS-CoV-2-associated, and depth was defined as the fraction of total T cells that were SARS-CoV-2-associated. Each spike-specific TCR was assigned to its reactive spike region and to a CD4 or CD8 class using the MIRA data. Log10-transformed breadth and depth values were compared by one-way ANOVA with Sidak's multiple comparisons tests. TCRdb obtained this table from immuneACCESS and retained in-frame rearrangements with V and J assigned. These tables miss some clones; where compared with another copy, unresolved V genes account for less than half of the shortfall, and the remainder is unexplained. V, J and clone size were drawn from that table, and D and trimming were deduced from the DNA. The sample table records about 180,000 clones; over 80% of these occur just once. The top ten clones comprise about 4.3% of the sample.

This TCR was sampled from an adult who received the MenACWY meningococcal vaccine as a control. The receptor chain draws on TRBV7-2 and TRBJ2-3; the D gene cannot be resolved beyond TRBD1 or TRBD2, each matching 5 bases. The starting material was peripheral blood, obtained 28 days after the second dose of the MenACWY control vaccine. The nucleotide sequence is given as TGTGCCAGCAGCTTAGGGCAGGGACGCCCAGATACGCAGTATTTT. This sequence encodes CASSLGQGRPDTQYF.